These 20 T cell receptor beta chains came from one sample sequenced in a study of CD8 T cells in Susac syndrome. Random hexamers primed reverse transcription of roughly 0.5 to 1 ug RNA. Using its own MiXCR run on the immunoSEQ multiplex PCR reads, TCRdb lists one record per CDR3 protein. The sample includes hundreds of thousands of distinct CDR3 sequences, about 93% of them seen just once. Sequencing was performed on CD8+ T cells from PBMCs. These receptors all stem from a human donor with multiple sclerosis.

The chain employs TRBV2 and TRBJ2-7; D gene uncertain. The V gene's germline CDR1 is SNHLY and CDR2 FYNNEI. The CDR3 runs to 10 residues. V shed 9 bases and J shed 1 base, with 4 bases lying between them. The CDR3 spells CASKSYEQYF. The CDR3 DNA sequence: TGTGCCAGTAAATCCTACGAGCAGTACTTC.

The count of this clonotype is one. The rearrangement joins TRBV29-1 to TRBJ2-2; 9 nucleotides match TRBD1. Trimming removed 4 bases from V and 1 base from J; junction bases left unmatched: 7. The CDR3 consists of 16 residues. Germline V gene lookup returns CDR1 SQVTM and CDR2 ANQGSEA. The CDR3 spells CSVVDPGQGNTGELFF. In DNA, the CDR3 is TGCAGCGTTGTGGATCCGGGACAGGGGAACACCGGGGAGCTGTTTTTT.

The chain has TRBV4-1 and TRBJ1-1; TRBD1 matches at 7 bases. CDR1 and CDR2 from the germline V gene are MGHRA and YSYEKL. V dropped 3 bases and J dropped 1; count of bases not matched to a gene: 5. The CDR3 contains 15 residues. CDR3 region: CASSHGQAPNTEAFF. CDR3 in DNA: TGCGCCAGCAGCCACGGACAGGCACCGAACACTGAAGCTTTCTTT.

The V call is TRBV15, the J call TRBJ2-3; D ambiguous. CDR3 length: 17 amino acids. CDR1 and CDR2 (germline): LNHNV, YYDKDF (reference sequence). V lost 0 bases and J 3 bases, leaving 16 bases between the germline ends. The CDR3 sequence: CATSRDWGQPATDTQYF. The CDR3 DNA reads as TGTGCCACCAGCAGAGATTGGGGTCAGCCGGCGACAGATACGCAGTATTTT.

The chain has TRBV29-1 and TRBJ1-1; a weak D match, TRBD1 (5 bases). V was clipped by 1 base and J by 4 bases, with 16 bases between them. Germline lookup yields CDR1 SQVTM and CDR2 ANQGSEA. The CDR3 loop spans 15 amino acids. This CDR3 reads CSVEGDLIKGTEAFF. Here the CDR3 DNA reads TGCAGCGTTGAAGGGGACCTCATTAAGGGCACTGAAGCTTTCTTT.

The rearrangement links TRBV27 to TRBJ1-4; no clear D gene. This CDR3 spans 18 amino acids. CDR1 is MNHEY and CDR2 is SMNVEV in the germline V gene (reference sequence). The ends were cut back, 0 bases at V and 4 bases at J, with 18 bases in the middle. CDR3 nucleotide sequence: TGTGCCAGCAGTTTATCGTCCGCGACACCGACCCGTAATGAAAAACTGTTTTTT. It codes for CASSLSSATPTRNEKLFF.

The V gene is TRBV7-2, the J gene TRBJ1-4; D is uncertain. CDR3 length: 15 amino acids. Trimming cost V 3 bases and J 0 bases, with 8 bases left between them. CDR1 is SGHTA and CDR2 is FQGNSA in the germline V gene. The CDR3, as DNA: TGTGCCAGCAGCTTCGGAGGGACAACTAATGAAAAACTGTTTTTT. It yields the protein CASSFGGTTNEKLFF.

The rearrangement uses TRBV12-3 or TRBV12-4 and TRBJ2-7; the D gene is possibly TRBD2 (5 bases). The CDR3 has 14 residues. V lost 5 bases and J 0 bases, leaving 11 bases between the germline ends. The CDR3 DNA sequence: TGTGCCAGCAGTGATAGCGTAAGCTCCTACGAGCAGTACTTC. Its translation: CASSDSVSSYEQYF.

This clonotype was observed a single time. The chain carries TRBV15 and TRBJ1-5, with D maybe TRBD1 (6 bases). CDR3 length equals 19 residues. Between the trimmed V and J ends, which lost 0 bases and 6 bases, there was a span of 24 bases. CDR1 and CDR2 (germline): LNHNV, YYDKDF (reference sequence). Here the CDR3 reads CATSRDREGEVMVGQPQHF. DNA for the CDR3: TGTGCCACCAGCAGAGATCGCGAGGGGGAAGTTATGGTAGGTCAGCCCCAGCATTTT.

The chain uses TRBV9 and TRBJ2-5, with D uncertain. CDR1 and CDR2 (germline): SGDLS, YYNGEE. This CDR3 comprises 13 residues. Trimming cost V 0 bases and J 5 bases, with 8 bases left between them. The CDR3 nucleotides are TGTGCCAGCAGCGTAGGGATGGAGGAGACCCAGTACTTC. This encodes CASSVGMEETQYF.

V and J are TRBV12-3 or TRBV12-4 and TRBJ2-2, with D perhaps matching TRBD2 (6 bases). The V and J ends lost 7 bases and 7 bases respectively, with 10 bases between them. The CDR3 consists of 12 residues. The CDR3 loop reads CASIGGSGELFF. CDR3 DNA: TGTGCCAGCATTGGGGGGAGCGGGGAGCTGTTTTTT.

The chain carries TRBV11-2 and TRBJ1-5; D not resolved. The V gene lost 2 bases and the J gene lost 4 bases, with 12 bases spanning the gap. Germline V gene data show CDR1 as SGHAT and CDR2 as FQNNGV. This CDR3 has 15 amino acids. The CDR3 protein is CASSLSGSNNQPQHF. The CDR3 nucleotides read TGTGCCAGCAGCTTAAGTGGAAGTAATAATCAGCCCCAGCATTTT.

This rearrangement joins TRBV5-1 to TRBJ2-7, with 7 bases fitting TRBD2. The trim removed 0 bases at V and 0 bases at J, leaving 9 bases unmatched. The CDR3 contains 17 residues. Germline V gene data show CDR1 as SGHRS and CDR2 as YFSETQ. CDR3 amino acids: CASSLGLAESPSYEQYF. CDR3 DNA sequence: TGCGCCAGCAGCTTGGGGCTAGCGGAGTCCCCCTCCTACGAGCAGTACTTC.

The V gene is TRBV7-9, the J gene TRBJ2-4; a possible D gene is TRBD2 (6 bases). Between the trimmed V and J ends, which lost 5 bases and 8 bases, there was a span of 16 bases. This CDR3 region has 14 residues. CDR1 is SEHNR and CDR2 is FQNEAQ in the germline V gene (reference sequence). The CDR3 DNA reads TGTGCCAGCAGCCACGGGGCCTCGGGGGACATTCAGTACTTC. Translating it yields CASSHGASGDIQYF.

The chain is built from TRBV10-2 and TRBJ2-5; D perhaps matches TRBD1 (6 bases). The CDR3 is made up of 15 amino acids. CDR1 is WSHSY and CDR2 is SAAADI in the germline V gene. Between the trimmed V and J ends, which lost 3 bases and 5 bases, there was a span of 16 bases. In DNA form, the CDR3 reads TGCGCCAGCAGTGACTGGGACCCTAGGGGGGAGACCCAGTACTTC. Translation gives CASSDWDPRGETQYF.

The chain carries TRBV3-1 and TRBJ2-1, with 16 bases matching TRBD2. The CDR3 has 16 residues. Per the germline V gene, CDR1 is LGHDT and CDR2 is YNNKEL (reference sequence). The junction had 7 bases not matched to a gene; V was cut back by 6 bases and J by 8 bases. The CDR3 spells CASRGTSGRAVDEQFF. DNA for the CDR3: TGTGCCAGCAGGGGGACTAGCGGGAGGGCCGTGGATGAGCAGTTCTTC.

J is TRBJ2-2 and V is TRBV4-1; D is unclear. The germline V gene has CDR1 MGHRA and CDR2 YSYEKL. V lost 0 bases to trimming and J lost 6 bases, with 11 bases between them. This CDR3 comprises 15 residues. The CDR3, as DNA: TGCGCCAGCAGCCAAGAAGGCAATTTGGCCGGGGAGCTGTTTTTT. Translating gives CASSQEGNLAGELFF.

For the CDR3, the DNA is TGTGCCAGCAGCGCCTTAGCGGGATTGGTAAATGAGCAGTTCTTC. As protein: CASSALAGLVNEQFF. The gene calls are TRBV7-3 and TRBJ2-1; TRBD2 matches 8 bases. The CDR3 has 15 residues. Germline V gene data show CDR1 as SGHTA and CDR2 as FQGTGA. V shed 5 bases, J shed 7 bases, and the junction held 10 bases outside the gene matches.

The chain has TRBV29-1 and TRBJ2-7; D may be TRBD2 (5 bases). CDR1 and CDR2 from the germline V gene are SQVTM and ANQGSEA. Trimming shortened V by 3 bases and J by 3 bases, and 15 bases separated the two germline ends. The CDR3 extends over 14 amino acids. The DNA for the CDR3 is TGCAGCGTTGATCGGGGAGTCTACAACTACGAGCAGTACTTC. Amino acids: CSVDRGVYNYEQYF.

The chain couples TRBV18 to TRBJ1-1; D is possibly TRBD1 (5 bases). Germline CDR1 and CDR2: KGHSH and LQKENI. The CDR3 length is 19 residues. Trimming removed 2 bases at V and 5 bases at J, with 27 bases between. The CDR3 bases are TGTGCCAGCTCACCAGAAGAGAGGTTTAAATCAGGGAGATGGACTGAAGCTTTCTTT. It specifies CASSPEERFKSGRWTEAFF.